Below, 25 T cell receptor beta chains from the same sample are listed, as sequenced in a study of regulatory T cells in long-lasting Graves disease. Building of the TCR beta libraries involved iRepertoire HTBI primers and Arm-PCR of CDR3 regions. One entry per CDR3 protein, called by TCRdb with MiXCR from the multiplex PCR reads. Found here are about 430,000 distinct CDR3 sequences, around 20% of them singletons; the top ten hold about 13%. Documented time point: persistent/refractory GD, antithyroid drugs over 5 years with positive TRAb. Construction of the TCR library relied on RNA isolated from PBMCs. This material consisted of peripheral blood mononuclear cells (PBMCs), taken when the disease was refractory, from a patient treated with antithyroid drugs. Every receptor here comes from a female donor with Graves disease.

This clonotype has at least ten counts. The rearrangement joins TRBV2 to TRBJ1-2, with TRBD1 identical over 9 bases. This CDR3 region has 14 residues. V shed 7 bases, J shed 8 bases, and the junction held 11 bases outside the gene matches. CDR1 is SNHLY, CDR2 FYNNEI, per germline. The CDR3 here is CASILGTGSGGYTF. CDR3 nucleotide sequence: TGTGCCAGCATTCTTGGGACAGGGTCTGGCGGCTACACCTTC.

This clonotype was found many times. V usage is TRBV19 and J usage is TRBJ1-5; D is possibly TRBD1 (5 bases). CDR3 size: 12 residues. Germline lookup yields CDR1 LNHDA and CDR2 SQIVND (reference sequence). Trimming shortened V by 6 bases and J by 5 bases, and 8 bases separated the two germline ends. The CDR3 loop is CASRAGHQPQHF. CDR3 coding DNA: TGTGCCAGTAGGGCAGGGCATCAGCCCCAGCATTTT.

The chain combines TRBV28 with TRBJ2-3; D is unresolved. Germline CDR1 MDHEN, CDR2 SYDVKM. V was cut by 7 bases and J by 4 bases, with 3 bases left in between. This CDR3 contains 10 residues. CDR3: CASKADTQYF. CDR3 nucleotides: TGTGCCAGCAAGGCAGATACGCAGTATTTT.

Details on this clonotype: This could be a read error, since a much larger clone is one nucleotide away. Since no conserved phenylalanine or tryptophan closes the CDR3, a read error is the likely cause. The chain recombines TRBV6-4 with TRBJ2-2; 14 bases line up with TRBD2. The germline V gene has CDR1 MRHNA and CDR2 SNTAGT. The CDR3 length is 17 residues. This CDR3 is CASSYSGLAGVTGELFY. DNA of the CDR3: TGTGCCAGCAGTTACTCGGGACTAGCGGGAGTTACCGGGGAGCTGTTTTAT.

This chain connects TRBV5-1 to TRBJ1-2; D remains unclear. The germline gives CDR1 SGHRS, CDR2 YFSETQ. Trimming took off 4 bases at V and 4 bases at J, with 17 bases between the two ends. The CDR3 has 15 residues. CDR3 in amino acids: CASSQNLIHSYGYTF. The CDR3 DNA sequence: TGCGCCAGCAGCCAAAATTTAATTCATTCCTATGGCTACACCTTC.

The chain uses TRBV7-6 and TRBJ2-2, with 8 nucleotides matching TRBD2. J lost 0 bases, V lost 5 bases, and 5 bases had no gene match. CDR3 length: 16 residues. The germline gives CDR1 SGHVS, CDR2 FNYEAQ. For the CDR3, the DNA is TGTGCCAGCAGCGCTACTAGCGGAGCGAACACCGGGGAGCTGTTTTTT. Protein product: CASSATSGANTGELFF.

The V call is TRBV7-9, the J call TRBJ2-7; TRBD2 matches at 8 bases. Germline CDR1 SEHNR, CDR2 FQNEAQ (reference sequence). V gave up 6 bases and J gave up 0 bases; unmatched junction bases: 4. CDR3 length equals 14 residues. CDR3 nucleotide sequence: TGTGCCAGCAGTATAGCGGGATACTCCTACGAGCAGTACTTC. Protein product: CASSIAGYSYEQYF.

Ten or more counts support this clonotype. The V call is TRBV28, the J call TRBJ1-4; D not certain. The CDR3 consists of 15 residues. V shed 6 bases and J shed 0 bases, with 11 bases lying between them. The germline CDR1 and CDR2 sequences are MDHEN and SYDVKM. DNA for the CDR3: TGTGCCAGCAGCCCCGCCGGGTCAACTAATGAAAAACTGTTTTTT. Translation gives CASSPAGSTNEKLFF.

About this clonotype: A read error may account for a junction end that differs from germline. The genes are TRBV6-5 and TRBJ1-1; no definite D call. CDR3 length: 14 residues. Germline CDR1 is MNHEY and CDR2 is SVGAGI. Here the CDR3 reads CASSYGQTNTEASF. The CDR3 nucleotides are TGTGCCAGCAGTTACGGGCAGACGAACACTGAAGCTTCCTTT.

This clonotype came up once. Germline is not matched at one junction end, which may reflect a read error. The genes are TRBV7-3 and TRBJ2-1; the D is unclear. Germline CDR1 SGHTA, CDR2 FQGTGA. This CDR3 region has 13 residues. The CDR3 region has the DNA TGTGCCAGCAGCCTAACCCTTTTGGATGAGCAGTTCTTC. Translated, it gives CASSLTLLDEQFF.

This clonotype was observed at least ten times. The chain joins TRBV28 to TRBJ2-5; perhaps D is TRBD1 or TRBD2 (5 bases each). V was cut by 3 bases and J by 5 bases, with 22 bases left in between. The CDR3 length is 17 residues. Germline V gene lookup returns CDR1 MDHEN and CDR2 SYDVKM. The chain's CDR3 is CASSLRVTTPWDETQYF. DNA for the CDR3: TGTGCCAGCAGTTTGAGAGTTACTACCCCCTGGGACGAGACCCAGTACTTC. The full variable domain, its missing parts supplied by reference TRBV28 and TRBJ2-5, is DVKVTQSSRYLVKRTGEKVFLECVQDMDHENMFWYRQDPGLGLRLIYFSYDVKMKEKGDIPEGYSVSREKKERFSLILESASTNQTSMYLCASSLRVTTPWDETQYFGPGTRLLVL.

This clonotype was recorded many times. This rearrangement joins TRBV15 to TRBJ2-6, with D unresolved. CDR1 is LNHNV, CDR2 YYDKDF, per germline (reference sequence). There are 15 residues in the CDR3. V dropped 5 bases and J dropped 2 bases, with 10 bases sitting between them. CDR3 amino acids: CATSEKVAGANVLTF. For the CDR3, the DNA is TGTGCCACCAGCGAAAAAGTAGCTGGGGCCAACGTCCTGACTTTC.

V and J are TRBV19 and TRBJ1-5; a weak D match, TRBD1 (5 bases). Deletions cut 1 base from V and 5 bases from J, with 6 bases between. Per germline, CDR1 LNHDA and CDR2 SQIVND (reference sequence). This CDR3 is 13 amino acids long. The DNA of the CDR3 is TGTGCCAGTAGTATAGGGGGGTATCAGCCCCAGCATTTT. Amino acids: CASSIGGYQPQHF.

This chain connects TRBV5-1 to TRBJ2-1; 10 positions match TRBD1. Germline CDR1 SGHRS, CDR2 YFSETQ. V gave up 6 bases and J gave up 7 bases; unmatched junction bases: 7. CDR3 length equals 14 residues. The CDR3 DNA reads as TGCGCCAGCAATCCCGGGACAGGGGTGAATGAGCAGTTCTTC. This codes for CASNPGTGVNEQFF. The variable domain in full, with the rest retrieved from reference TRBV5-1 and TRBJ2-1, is KAGVTQTPRYLIKTRGQQVTLSCSPISGHRSVSWYQQTPGQGLQFLFEYFSETQRNKGNFPGRFSGRQFSNSRSEMNVSTLELGDSALYLCASNPGTGVNEQFFGPGTRLTVL.

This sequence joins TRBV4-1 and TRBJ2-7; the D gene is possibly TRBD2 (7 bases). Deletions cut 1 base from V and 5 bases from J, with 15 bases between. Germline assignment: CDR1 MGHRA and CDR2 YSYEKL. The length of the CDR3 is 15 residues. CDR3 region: CASSQGGGGGDEQYF. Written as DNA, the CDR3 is TGCGCCAGCAGCCAAGGCGGCGGAGGGGGGGACGAGCAGTACTTC.

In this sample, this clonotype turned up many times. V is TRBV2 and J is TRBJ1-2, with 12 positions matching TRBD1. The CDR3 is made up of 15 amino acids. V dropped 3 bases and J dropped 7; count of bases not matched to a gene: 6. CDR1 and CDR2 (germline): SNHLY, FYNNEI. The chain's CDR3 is CASSEGGTGGGGYTF. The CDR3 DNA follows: TGTGCCAGCAGTGAGGGAGGGACAGGGGGCGGTGGCTACACCTTC.

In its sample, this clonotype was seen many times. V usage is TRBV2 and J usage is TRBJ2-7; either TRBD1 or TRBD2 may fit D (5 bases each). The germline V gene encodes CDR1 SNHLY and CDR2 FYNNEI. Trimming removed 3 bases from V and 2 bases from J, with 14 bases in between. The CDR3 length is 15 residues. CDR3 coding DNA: TGTGCCAGCAGTGATATTGGGACCAAAGCCTACGAGCAGTACTTC. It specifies CASSDIGTKAYEQYF.

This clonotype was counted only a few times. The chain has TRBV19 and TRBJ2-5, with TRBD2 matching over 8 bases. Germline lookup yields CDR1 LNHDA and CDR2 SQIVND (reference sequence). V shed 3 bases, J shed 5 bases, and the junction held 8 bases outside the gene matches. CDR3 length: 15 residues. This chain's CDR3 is CASSIRREDWETQYF. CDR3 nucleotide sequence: TGTGCCAGTAGTATCCGGCGGGAGGATTGGGAGACCCAGTACTTC.

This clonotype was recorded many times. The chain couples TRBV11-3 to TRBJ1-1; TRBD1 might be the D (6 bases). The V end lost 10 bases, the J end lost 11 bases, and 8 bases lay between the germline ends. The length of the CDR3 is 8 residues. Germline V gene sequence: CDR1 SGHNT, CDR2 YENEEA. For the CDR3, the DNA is TGTGCCAACAGGGACGCTTTCTTT. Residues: CANRDAFF.

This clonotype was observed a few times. The CDR3 nucleotides read TGTGCCAGCAGCAAAGGACAGGTGCGTGAAAAACTGTTTTTT. Amino acids: CASSKGQVREKLFF. V gene TRBV6-1 combines with J gene TRBJ1-4; 7 nucleotides agree with TRBD1. The CDR3 length is 14 residues. The trim removed 6 bases at V and 7 bases at J, leaving 8 bases unmatched. Germline V gene sequence: CDR1 MNHNS, CDR2 SASEGT.

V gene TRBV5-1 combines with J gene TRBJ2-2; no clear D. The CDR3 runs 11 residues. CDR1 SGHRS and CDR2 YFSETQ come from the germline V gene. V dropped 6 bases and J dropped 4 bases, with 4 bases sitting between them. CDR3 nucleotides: TGCGCCAGCATGAGCACCGGGGAGCTGTTTTTT. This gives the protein CASMSTGELFF.

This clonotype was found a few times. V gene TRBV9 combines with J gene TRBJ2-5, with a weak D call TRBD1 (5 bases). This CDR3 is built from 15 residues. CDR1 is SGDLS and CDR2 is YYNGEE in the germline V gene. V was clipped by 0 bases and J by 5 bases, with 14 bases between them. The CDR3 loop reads CASSVAGAREETQYF. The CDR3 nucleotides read TGTGCCAGCAGCGTAGCTGGGGCTCGAGAGGAGACCCAGTACTTC.

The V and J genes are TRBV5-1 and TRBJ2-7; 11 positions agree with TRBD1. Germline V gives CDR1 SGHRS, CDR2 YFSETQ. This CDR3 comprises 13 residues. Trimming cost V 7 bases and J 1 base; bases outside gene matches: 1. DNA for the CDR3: TGCGCCAGCGGGACAGGGGGATCCTACGAGCAGTACTTC. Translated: CASGTGGSYEQYF.

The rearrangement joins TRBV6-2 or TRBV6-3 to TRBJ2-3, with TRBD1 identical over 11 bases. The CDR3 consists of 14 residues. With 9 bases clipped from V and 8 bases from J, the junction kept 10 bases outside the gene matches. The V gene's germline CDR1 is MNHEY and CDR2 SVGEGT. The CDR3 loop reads CASSGGTGGRTQYF. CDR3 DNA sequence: TGTGCCAGTAGTGGAGGGACAGGGGGTCGTACGCAGTATTTT.

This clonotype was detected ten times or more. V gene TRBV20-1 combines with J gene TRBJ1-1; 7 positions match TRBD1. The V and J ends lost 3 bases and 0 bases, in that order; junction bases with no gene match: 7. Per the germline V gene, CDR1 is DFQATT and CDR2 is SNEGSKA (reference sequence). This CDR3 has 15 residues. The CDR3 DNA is TGCAGTGCTAGGTTCCCGGGACAGCTGAACACTGAAGCTTTCTTT. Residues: CSARFPGQLNTEAFF.